The present T cell receptor beta chain was sequenced within a study of neurological immune-mediated disorders. Study results and limitations: HTLV-1-associated myelopathy had the most TCR clonal expansion, whereas multiple sclerosis had the least (lower than in healthy controls).

Noted time point: longitudinal time-point 2. 2 million unsorted PBMCs were stored in RNAlater at -80 °C before RNA extraction. This clonotype was picked up many times. Antigen unknown. TCRdb itself ran the 5' RACE reads through MiXCR, one entry per CDR3 protein. The data hold 100,000 or so distinct CDR3 sequences, with approximately 13% observed a single time. Material: PBMCs. This clonotype originated in a female donor with HTLV-1-associated myelopathy (HAM/TSP).

The CDR3 coding sequence is TGCAGTGCTAGGGGACAGCATACCTCACCCCTCCACTTT. Protein sequence: CSARGQHTSPLHF. The chain has TRBV20-1 and TRBJ1-6; 7 bases are a match to TRBD1. V gave up 3 bases and J gave up 10 bases; unmatched junction bases: 6. The CDR3 consists of 13 residues. Per germline, CDR1 DFQATT and CDR2 SNEGSKA (reference sequence).